This TCR beta chain is from a study of cytomegalovirus exposure and HLA in healthy donors. Study details: Across roughly 400 genotyped donors, approximately 80% landed in the Caucasian-associated ancestry cluster.

This clone occurred once. Its antigen remains unidentified. General study points: For most TCR beta V segments, an earlier analysis put the productive rate at about 87% or about 30% of the time.

A multiplex PCR was run with 60 Vbeta primers and 13 Jbeta primers. Some clones are missing from TCRdb's copy, which holds only in-frame ones; the method was immunoSEQ multiplex PCR. The table lists roughly 38,000 clones, over 90% of them singletons. The germline gives CDR1 SGHRS, CDR2 YFSETQ. The CDR3 is 17 residues long. Trimming pared 0 bases from V and 7 bases from J, leaving 20 bases between. The TCR originated in a woman between 18 and 29 years old in good health and CMV-seronegative. Material: PBMCs. V is TRBV5-1 and J is TRBJ2-1, with a tentative D call TRBD2 (6 bases). The CDR3 loop is CASSLDGSGGVGNEQFF. The CDR3, as DNA: TGCGCCAGCAGCTTGGATGGTAGCGGAGGGGTTGGGAATGAGCAGTTCTTC.